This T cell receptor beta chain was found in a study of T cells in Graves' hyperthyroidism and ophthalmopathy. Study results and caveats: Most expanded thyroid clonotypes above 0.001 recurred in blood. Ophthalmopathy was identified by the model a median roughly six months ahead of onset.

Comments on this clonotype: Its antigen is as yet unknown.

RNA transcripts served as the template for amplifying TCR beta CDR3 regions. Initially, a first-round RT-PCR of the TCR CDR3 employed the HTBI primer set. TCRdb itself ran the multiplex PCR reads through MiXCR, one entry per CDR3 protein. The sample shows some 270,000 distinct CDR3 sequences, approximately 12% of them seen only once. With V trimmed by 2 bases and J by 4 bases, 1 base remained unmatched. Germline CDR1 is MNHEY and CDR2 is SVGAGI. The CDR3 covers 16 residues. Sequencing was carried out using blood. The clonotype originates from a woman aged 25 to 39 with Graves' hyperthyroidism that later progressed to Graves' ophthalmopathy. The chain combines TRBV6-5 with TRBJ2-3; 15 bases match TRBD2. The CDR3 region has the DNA TGTGCCAGCAGTTACGGGACTAGCGGGAGGCCAGATACGCAGTATTTT. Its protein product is CASSYGTSGRPDTQYF.